The source of this T cell receptor (beta chain) is a study of long-term antiretroviral therapy in people with HIV (dated by TCRdb to between 2020 and 2023). At the level of the whole study: The earliest samples were collected about a decade before the 2015 WHO recommendation for immediate ART, when ART was typically delayed until CD4 counts fell. A total of fewer than 250 cryopreserved PBMC samples came from a few dozen adults with confirmed HIV infection and were collected serially over a mean of about 6 years (range 1-12). A retrospective serial study tested whether changes in peripheral blood TRB repertoire composition and diversity were associated with ART initiation and durable HIV suppression. About 35% of the 30 participants with HIV were female. No cross-contamination during QIAcube processing was shown when test extractions of a monoclonal T-cell line were performed alongside over 25 polyclonal samples.

Taken from the germline V gene (reference sequence), the CDR1 and CDR2 loops are MNHEY and SMNVEV. At the junction V is shortened by 6 bases and J by 2 bases, with 14 bases in between. Measured from the cysteine to the phenylalanine, the CDR3 is 15 residues long. The only DNA kept is the CDR3, 45 bases in frame from the first base. The immunoSEQ hsTCRB v3.0 assay was used at survey level resolution to sequence the TRB variable region. The target sequencing depth for TRB was about 35,000-50,000 T-cell genomes per sample. Pooled TRB libraries were sequenced on an Illumina MiSeq with a v3 150-cycle kit. In the paper's pipeline: Repertoire analysis ran in R within a reproducible Nextflow workflow covering QC, data transformation and analysis. Custom analyses were implemented in LymphoSeq2, an R package for AIRR-Seq data exploration. A handful of samples that yielded fewer than 5000 total TRB sequences were excluded, so that approximately 170 HIV repertoires were analyzed. Among the 180 to 200 retained HIV repertoires, 59 were collected before ART initiation and 120 to 140 were collected after ART initiation. Repertoires were downsampled to 5000 TRB nucleotide sequences, with summary statistics averaged over 100 downsampling iterations. Only TRB sequences with CDR3 regions of at least seven amino acids were retained for analysis. A Shannon entropy-derived clonality score and the Gini coefficient were used to measure diversity. Repertoire networks linked the top 5000 CDR3 amino acid sequences whenever two sequences differed by an edit distance of one. For TRB CDR3 amino acid sequences, antigen specificity groups and MHC restriction were predicted with GLIPH2. To flag known CMV, EBV, HIV or tissue antigen associations, CDR3 amino acid sequences were matched against VDJdb and McPAS-TCR. Pre-ART, post-ART and control groups were compared with Wilcoxon signed-rank tests and Holm-Bonferroni correction. This immuneACCESS table, as held by TCRdb, lists in-frame sequences with V and J called but not all clones. Of the missing ones, under half trace to an unresolved V gene in checked studies; the others have no known cause. V and J calls and clone size are those listed in that table; D and trimming were worked out from the DNA. This sample lists more than 20,000 clones; 70% to 85% were detected once. The ten largest clones add up to about 4.9% of the sample.

Inclusion was restricted to participants for whom at least one PBMC sample before ART initiation and at least two post-ART samples were available. All participants with HIV were treated in the United States of America. Before DNA extraction, cryopreserved samples of about 0.95-11 million PBMC were thawed and then washed. At the time of the earliest PBMC sample for each participant with HIV, ages ranged from about 23 to 60 years. Each participant contributed PBMC samples from 1-4 timepoints before ART initiation and 2-8 timepoints after ART initiation, with a median of 7 samples. Serial HIV viral load, CD4+ T-cell count, ART history and demographic data were obtained for every participant. Using a Qiagen kit on a QIAcube, genomic DNA was extracted from unsorted PBMC, with samples processed in batches of 12. The study at large found these results: The samples were dated from about 2003 to 2018, and the ART regimens that were used may be less effective than current ART regimens. Since PBMC availability was limited, sequencing covered only the TCR beta chain, with no alpha chain pairing. Unsorted PBMC were profiled instead of sorted CD4+ and CD8+ T cells because pre-ART samples had limited cell numbers. No data were available on ART adherence, viral resistance or therapy changes, limiting inferences about post-ART repertoire changes. The repertoire was dominated across all time points by expanded TRB clones identified before ART initiation, although this dominance was seen to fluctuate and to decrease in many PLHIV after ART. A significant increase in TRB diversity was found to be associated with ART initiation, although TRB diversity was observed to remain significantly below that of transplant donor controls even after long-term ART. Compared with controls, HIV repertoires had narrower CDR3 length ranges, and the network structure pointed to an antigen-experienced repertoire that shifted only slightly toward naive after ART.

Turning to this clone: What this receptor recognizes is not known. The record has no base qualities; no much larger clone is one base away.

The receptor was isolated from a young man with HIV. Here the chain combines TRBV27 and TRBJ2-1; the D gene cannot be resolved reliably. The sequenced sample was unsorted PBMCs, obtained 0.5 years after starting antiretroviral therapy. Read as DNA, the sequence is TGTGCCAGCAGCTATGGACCGCGACCCTACAATGAGCAGTTCTTC. It encodes CASSYGPRPYNEQFF.